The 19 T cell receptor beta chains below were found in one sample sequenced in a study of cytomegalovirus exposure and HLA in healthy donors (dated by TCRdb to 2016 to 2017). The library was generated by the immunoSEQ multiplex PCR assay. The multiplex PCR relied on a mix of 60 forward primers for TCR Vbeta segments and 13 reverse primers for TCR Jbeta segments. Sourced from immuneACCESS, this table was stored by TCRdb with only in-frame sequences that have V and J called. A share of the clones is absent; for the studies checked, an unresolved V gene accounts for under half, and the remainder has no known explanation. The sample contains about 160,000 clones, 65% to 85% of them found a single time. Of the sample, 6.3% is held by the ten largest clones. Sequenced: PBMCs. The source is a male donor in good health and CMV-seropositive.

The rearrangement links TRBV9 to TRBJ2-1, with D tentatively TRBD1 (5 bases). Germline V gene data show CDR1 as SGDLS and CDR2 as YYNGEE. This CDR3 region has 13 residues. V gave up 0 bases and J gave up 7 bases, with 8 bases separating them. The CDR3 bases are TGTGCCAGCAGCGTAGCAGGGCCGAATGAGCAGTTCTTC. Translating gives CASSVAGPNEQFF.

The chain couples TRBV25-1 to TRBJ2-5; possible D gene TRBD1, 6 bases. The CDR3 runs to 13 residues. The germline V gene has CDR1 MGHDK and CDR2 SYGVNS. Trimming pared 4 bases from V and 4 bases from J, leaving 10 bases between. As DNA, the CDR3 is TGTGCCAGCAGTGGGGGGCTGACAGAGACCCAGTACTTC. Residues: CASSGGLTETQYF.

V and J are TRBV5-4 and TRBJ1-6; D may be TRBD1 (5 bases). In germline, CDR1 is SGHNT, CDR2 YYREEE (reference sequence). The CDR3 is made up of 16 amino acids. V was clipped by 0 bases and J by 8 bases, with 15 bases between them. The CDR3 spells CASSLVGGQSYSPLHF. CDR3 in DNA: TGTGCCAGCAGCTTGGTCGGTGGACAATCATATTCACCCCTCCACTTT.

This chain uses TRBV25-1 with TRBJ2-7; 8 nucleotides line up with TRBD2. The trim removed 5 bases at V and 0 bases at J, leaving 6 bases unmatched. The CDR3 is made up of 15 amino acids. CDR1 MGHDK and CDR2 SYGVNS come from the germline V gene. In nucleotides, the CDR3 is TGTGCCAGCAGTCGAGCGGGAGCCCTCTCCTACGAGCAGTACTTC. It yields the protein CASSRAGALSYEQYF.

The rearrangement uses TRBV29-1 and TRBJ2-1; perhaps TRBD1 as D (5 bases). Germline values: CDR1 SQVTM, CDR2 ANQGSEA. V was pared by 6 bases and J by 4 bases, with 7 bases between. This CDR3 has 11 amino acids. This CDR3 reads CSVRQYNEQFF. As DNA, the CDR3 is TGCAGCGTCCGACAGTACAATGAGCAGTTCTTC.

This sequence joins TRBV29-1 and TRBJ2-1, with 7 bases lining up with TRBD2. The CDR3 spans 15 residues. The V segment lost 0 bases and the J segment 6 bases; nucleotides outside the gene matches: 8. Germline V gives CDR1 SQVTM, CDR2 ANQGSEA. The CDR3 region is CSVEEGREYGNEQFF. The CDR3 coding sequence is TGCAGCGTTGAAGAGGGGAGGGAGTACGGCAATGAGCAGTTCTTC.

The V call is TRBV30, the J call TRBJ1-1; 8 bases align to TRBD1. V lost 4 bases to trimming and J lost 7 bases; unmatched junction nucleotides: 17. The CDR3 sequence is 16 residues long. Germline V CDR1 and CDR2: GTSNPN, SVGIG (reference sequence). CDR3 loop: CAWIAGLGRTGSEAFF. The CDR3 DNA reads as TGTGCCTGGATTGCGGGGTTGGGCAGGACAGGGAGTGAAGCTTTCTTT. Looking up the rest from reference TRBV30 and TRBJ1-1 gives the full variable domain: SQTIHQWPATLVQPVGSPLSLECTVEGTSNPNLYWYRQAAGRGLQLLFYSVGIGQISSEVPQNLSASRPQDRQFILSSKKLLLSDSGFYLCAWIAGLGRTGSEAFFGQGTRLTVV.

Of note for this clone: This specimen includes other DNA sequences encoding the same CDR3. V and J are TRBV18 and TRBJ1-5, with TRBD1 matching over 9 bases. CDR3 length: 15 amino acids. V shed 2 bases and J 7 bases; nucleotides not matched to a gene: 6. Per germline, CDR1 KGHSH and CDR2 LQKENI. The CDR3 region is CASSPTTGGRQPQHF. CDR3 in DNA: TGTGCCAGCTCACCAACCACAGGGGGCCGACAGCCCCAGCATTTT.

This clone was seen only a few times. The CDR3 protein is CASSQEGGNTQYF. In nucleotides, the CDR3 is TGCGCCAGCAGCCAAGAAGGAGGGAATACGCAGTATTTT. The genes are TRBV4-3 and TRBJ2-3; possible D gene TRBD2, 6 bases. Trimming cost V 0 bases and J 7 bases, with 8 bases left between them. This CDR3 comprises 13 residues. Germline V gene lookup returns CDR1 LGHNA and CDR2 YSLEER.

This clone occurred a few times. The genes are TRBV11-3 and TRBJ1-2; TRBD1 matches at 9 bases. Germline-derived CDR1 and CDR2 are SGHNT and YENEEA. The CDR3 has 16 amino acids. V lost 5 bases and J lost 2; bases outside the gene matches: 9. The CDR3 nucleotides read TGTGCCAGCAGCGTACCCGGCGGGACAGGGAACTATGGCTACACCTTC. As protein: CASSVPGGTGNYGYTF.

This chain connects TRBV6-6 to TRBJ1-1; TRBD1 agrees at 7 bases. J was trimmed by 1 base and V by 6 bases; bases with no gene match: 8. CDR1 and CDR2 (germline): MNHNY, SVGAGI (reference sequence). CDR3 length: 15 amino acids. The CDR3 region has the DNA TGTGCCAGCAGAGAGATCGGGACAGAGAACACTGAAGCTTTCTTT. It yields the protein CASREIGTENTEAFF.

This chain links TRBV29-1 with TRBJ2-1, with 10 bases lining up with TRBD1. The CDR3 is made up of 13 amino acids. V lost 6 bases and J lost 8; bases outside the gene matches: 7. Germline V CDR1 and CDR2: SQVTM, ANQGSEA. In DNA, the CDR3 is TGCAGCGTCAGCGGGACAGGGGAGGATGAGCAGTTCTTC. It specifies CSVSGTGEDEQFF.

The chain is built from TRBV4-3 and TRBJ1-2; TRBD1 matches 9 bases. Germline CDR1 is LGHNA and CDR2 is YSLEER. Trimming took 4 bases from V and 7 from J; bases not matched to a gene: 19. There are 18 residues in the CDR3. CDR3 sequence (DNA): TGCGCCAGCAGCCTAAACACTGTTCGGGACAGGGATGACGCTGGCTACACCTTC. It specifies CASSLNTVRDRDDAGYTF.

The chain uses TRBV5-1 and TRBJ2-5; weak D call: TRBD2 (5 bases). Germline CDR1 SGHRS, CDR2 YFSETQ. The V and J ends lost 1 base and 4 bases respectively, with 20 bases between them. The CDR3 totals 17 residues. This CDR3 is CASSLLRSHGGGETQYF. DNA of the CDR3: TGCGCCAGCAGCTTGCTGCGGAGCCACGGAGGAGGAGAGACCCAGTACTTC.

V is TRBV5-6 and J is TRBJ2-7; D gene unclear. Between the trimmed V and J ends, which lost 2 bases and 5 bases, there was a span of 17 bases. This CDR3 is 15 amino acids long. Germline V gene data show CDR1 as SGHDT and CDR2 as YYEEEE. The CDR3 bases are TGTGCCAGCAGCTTTATTACGAGCGCCCGCGACGAGCAGTACTTC. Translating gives CASSFITSARDEQYF.

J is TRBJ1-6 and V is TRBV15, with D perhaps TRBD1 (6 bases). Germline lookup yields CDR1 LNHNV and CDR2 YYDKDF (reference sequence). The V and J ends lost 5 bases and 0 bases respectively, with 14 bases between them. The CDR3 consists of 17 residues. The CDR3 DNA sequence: TGTGCCACCAGCTCCGGGACACTTAGCTCCTATAATTCACCCCTCCACTTT. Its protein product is CATSSGTLSSYNSPLHF.

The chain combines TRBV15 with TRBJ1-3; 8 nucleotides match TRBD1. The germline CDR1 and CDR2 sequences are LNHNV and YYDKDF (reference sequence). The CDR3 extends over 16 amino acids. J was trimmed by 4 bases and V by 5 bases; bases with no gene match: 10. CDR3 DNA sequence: TGTGCCACCAGCGGACTCCAACAGGGGGAAGGAAACACCATATATTTT. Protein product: CATSGLQQGEGNTIYF.

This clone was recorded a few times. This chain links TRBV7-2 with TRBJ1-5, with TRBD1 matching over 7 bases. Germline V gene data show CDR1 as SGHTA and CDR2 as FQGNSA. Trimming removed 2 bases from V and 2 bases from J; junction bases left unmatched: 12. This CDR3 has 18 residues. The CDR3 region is CASSLTATGRYGNQPQHF. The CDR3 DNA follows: TGTGCCAGCAGCTTAACCGCGACAGGGAGGTATGGCAATCAGCCCCAGCATTTT.

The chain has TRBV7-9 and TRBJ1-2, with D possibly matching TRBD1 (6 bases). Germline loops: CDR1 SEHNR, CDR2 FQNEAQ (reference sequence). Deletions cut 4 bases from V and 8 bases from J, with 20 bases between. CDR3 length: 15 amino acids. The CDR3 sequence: CASSYYRASLGGYTF. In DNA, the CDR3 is TGTGCCAGCAGCTACTACAGGGCCTCTTTGGGCGGCTACACCTTC.